Shown below are 25 T cell receptor beta chains from a single sample sequenced in a study of early T cells in non-severe SARS-CoV-2 infection. From the 5' RACE reads, TCRdb called clonotypes with MiXCR, one entry per CDR3 protein. This sample carries fewer than 70,000 distinct CDR3 sequences, over 3.5% of them seen once, and the ten largest clones take about 3.6%. Source: whole blood, taken at baseline. All receptors come from an adult who was a healthcare worker with PCR-confirmed SARS-CoV-2 infection or an uninfected control (not recorded which). The donor label of this sample is uncertain.

As regards this clonotype: A clone one base away is much larger, so this may be a read error. The rearrangement joins TRBV2 to TRBJ1-2, with D uncertain. Looked up from germline, CDR1 is SNHLY and CDR2 is FYNNEI. The V and J ends lost 2 bases and 6 bases respectively, with 13 bases between them. The length of the CDR3 is 14 residues. CDR3 sequence: CASSEPRWADGYTF. In nucleotides, the CDR3 is TGTGCCAGCAGTGAACCTCGCTGGGCGGATGGCTACACCTTC.

For the CDR3, the DNA is TGTGCCAGCAGATCCCTCTTACAGGTCTCTCTAAGCTACACCTTC. Its protein product is CASRSLLQVSLSYTF. This rearrangement joins TRBV6-5 to TRBJ1-2, with D possibly being TRBD1 (5 bases). The V end was cut by 6 bases, the J end by 9 bases, with 23 bases between. The CDR3 covers 15 residues. Germline values: CDR1 MNHEY, CDR2 SVGAGI.

This clonotype has just a few counts. V and J are TRBV27 and TRBJ2-7, with D unclear. The germline CDR1 and CDR2 sequences are MNHEY and SMNVEV (reference sequence). V lost 6 bases to trimming and J lost 6 bases, with 15 bases between them. CDR3 size: 13 residues. The CDR3 bases are TGTGCCAGCAGCACCGGGCGCAAAGTCGAGCAGTACTTC. It yields the protein CASSTGRKVEQYF.

This clonotype was detected many times. The rearrangement uses TRBV20-1 and TRBJ2-3, with TRBD2 matching 10 bases. Per germline, CDR1 DFQATT and CDR2 SNEGSKA (reference sequence). Trimming took 3 bases from V and 4 from J; bases not matched to a gene: 13. The CDR3 is 17 residues long. CDR3 DNA sequence: TGCAGTGCTAGTTTACTAGCGGGACCGAATGATCCAGATACGCAGTATTTT. It codes for CSASLLAGPNDPDTQYF.

This clonotype has more than one count but fewer than ten. V usage is TRBV5-5 and J usage is TRBJ1-5, with a tentative D call TRBD1 (6 bases). Trimming cost V 1 base and J 5 bases, with 16 bases left between them. Germline-derived CDR1 and CDR2 are SGHKS and YYEKEE (reference sequence). The CDR3 has 16 residues. The CDR3 here is CASSLLHRVGDQPQHF. The CDR3 DNA reads as TGTGCCAGCAGCTTGCTCCACAGGGTAGGAGATCAGCCCCAGCATTTT. Full variable domain (rest looked up from reference TRBV5-5 and TRBJ1-5): DAGVTQSPTHLIKTRGQQVTLRCSPISGHKSVSWYQQVLGQGPQFIFQYYEKEERGRGNFPDRFSARQFPNYSSELNVNALLLGDSALYLCASSLLHRVGDQPQHFGDGTRLSIL.

This clonotype showed up many times. The V and J genes are TRBV11-2 and TRBJ1-5; the match to TRBD1 covers 9 bases. The CDR3 is 15 amino acids. The trim removed 4 bases at V and 4 bases at J, leaving 5 bases unmatched. Germline CDR1 reads SGHAT; CDR2 reads FQNNGV. CDR3 sequence reads: CASSSTGTGNQPQHF. CDR3 in DNA: TGTGCCAGCAGCTCCACCGGGACAGGGAATCAGCCCCAGCATTTT.

Ten or more counts support this clonotype. V usage is TRBV29-1 and J usage is TRBJ2-2; a possible D gene is TRBD2 (5 bases). CDR1 and CDR2 (germline): SQVTM, ANQGSEA. Trimming shortened V by 6 bases and J by 0 bases, and 11 bases separated the two germline ends. The CDR3 loop spans 14 amino acids. The CDR3 protein is CSVNRESNTGELFF. In DNA, the CDR3 is TGCAGCGTCAACCGGGAATCGAACACCGGGGAGCTGTTTTTT.

This clonotype was recorded many times. The chain is built from TRBV7-2 and TRBJ2-7; 7 positions agree with TRBD1. Germline V gene lookup returns CDR1 SGHTA and CDR2 FQGNSA. Trimming took 4 bases from V and 3 from J; bases not matched to a gene: 12. The CDR3 extends over 16 amino acids. For the CDR3, the DNA is TGTGCCAGCAGCTCCTGGACAGGTCCGAAACTCTACGAGCAGTACTTC. Translating gives CASSSWTGPKLYEQYF.

This clonotype was recorded many times. In nucleotides, the CDR3 is TGTGCCAGCAGCTTCAGGACTACCTCCTACGAGCAGTACTTC. Its translation is CASSFRTTSYEQYF. The V call is TRBV7-2, the J call TRBJ2-7, with D tentatively TRBD2 (6 bases). The ends were cut back, 3 bases at V and 0 bases at J, with 9 bases in the middle. This CDR3 is 14 amino acids long. CDR1 and CDR2 (germline): SGHTA, FQGNSA.

The chain uses TRBV9 and TRBJ1-1; D not certain. This CDR3 comprises 15 residues. Looked up from germline, CDR1 is SGDLS and CDR2 is YYNGEE. V lost 0 bases, J lost 2 bases, and 11 bases lay in between. CDR3 sequence reads: CASSVVAGINTEAFF. CDR3 coding DNA: TGTGCCAGCAGCGTAGTTGCGGGGATTAACACTGAAGCTTTCTTT.

Ten or more counts support this clonotype. The chain joins TRBV7-6 to TRBJ2-7; 10 nucleotides line up with TRBD2. Germline-derived CDR1 and CDR2 are SGHVS and FNYEAQ. The V gene end was trimmed by 5 bases and the J gene end by 4 bases; junction bases not matched to a gene: 11. There are 16 residues in the CDR3. CDR3 in amino acids: CASSPSIAGGTYEQYF. The CDR3 nucleotides are TGTGCCAGCAGCCCGAGCATAGCGGGGGGTACTTACGAGCAGTACTTC.

This clonotype has a count of ten or more. As DNA, the CDR3 is TGTGCCAGCAGTGACAGGACAGGGTGGTCCTACAATGAGCAGTTCTTC. It translates to CASSDRTGWSYNEQFF. The chain links TRBV6-1 to TRBJ2-1, with 8 bases aligning to TRBD1. Germline CDR1 is MNHNS and CDR2 is SASEGT. The CDR3 runs 16 residues. V was clipped by 3 bases and J by 1 base; unmatched bases: 5.

This clonotype was counted only a few times. The rearrangement uses TRBV20-1 and TRBJ1-2, with 8 bases identical to TRBD1. Germline V gives CDR1 DFQATT, CDR2 SNEGSKA (reference sequence). Trimming cost V 5 bases and J 4 bases; bases outside gene matches: 9. This CDR3 is 14 amino acids long. The CDR3 sequence: CSAYRDRIIYGYTF. Written as DNA, the CDR3 is TGCAGTGCTTACCGGGACAGGATTATCTATGGCTACACCTTC.

The chain carries TRBV14 and TRBJ2-2; a weak D match, TRBD1 (6 bases). Trimming took 3 bases from V and 3 from J, leaving 11 bases between them. The CDR3 consists of 15 residues. Germline assignment: CDR1 SGHDN and CDR2 FVKESK. CDR3 in amino acids: CASSQHRDYTGELFF. The CDR3 DNA sequence: TGTGCCAGCAGCCAGCACAGGGATTACACCGGGGAGCTGTTTTTT.

The sample holds a few counts of this clonotype. The V and J genes are TRBV14 and TRBJ2-1, with D possibly being TRBD2 (6 bases). The CDR3 has 17 amino acids. Looked up from germline, CDR1 is SGHDN and CDR2 is FVKESK. V lost 0 bases and J lost 0, with 12 bases in between. The CDR3 DNA is TGTGCCAGCAGCCAAGATAGGGCGGGGCCCTCCTACAATGAGCAGTTCTTC. Amino acid sequence: CASSQDRAGPSYNEQFF. Drawing the rest from reference TRBV14 and TRBJ2-1, the complete variable domain is EAGVTQFPSHSVIEKGQTVTLRCDPISGHDNLYWYRRVMGKEIKFLLHFVKESKQDESGMPNNRFLAERTGGTYSTLKVQPAELEDSGVYFCASSQDRAGPSYNEQFFGPGTRLTVL.

This clonotype was seen at least ten times. The chain has TRBV7-2 and TRBJ1-1, with D possibly TRBD1 on 5 matching bases. Trimming cost V 5 bases and J 5 bases, with 12 bases left between them. CDR1 and CDR2 (germline): SGHTA, FQGNSA. The CDR3 spans 13 residues. CDR3 in DNA: TGTGCCAGCAGCCCACAGGACATAACTGAAGCTTTCTTT. This encodes CASSPQDITEAFF.

This clonotype was recorded many times. This chain uses TRBV12-3 or TRBV12-4 with TRBJ1-6; perhaps TRBD1 as D (6 bases). The CDR3 consists of 14 residues. V lost 2 bases and J 9 bases, leaving 11 bases between the germline ends. This CDR3 reads CASSLRQGTSPLHF. CDR3 DNA sequence: TGTGCCAGCAGTTTAAGGCAGGGGACTTCACCCCTCCACTTT.

As to this clonotype: A much larger clone differs by one base, so this may be a read error. This chain joins TRBV5-5 and TRBJ1-5, with a weak D call TRBD1 (5 bases). The CDR3 extends over 15 amino acids. Germline CDR1 and CDR2: SGHKS and YYEKEE (reference sequence). V shed 2 bases and J shed 6 bases, with 15 bases lying between them. CDR3 sequence reads: CASSLNMGPIQPQHF. In DNA, the CDR3 is TGTGCCAGCAGCTTAAACATGGGGCCCATTCAGCCCCAGCATTTT.

This clonotype has at least ten counts. The rearrangement links TRBV28 to TRBJ1-5, with TRBD1 identical over 7 bases. Germline lookup yields CDR1 MDHEN and CDR2 SYDVKM. CDR3 length equals 14 residues. V was pared by 5 bases and J by 2 bases, with 3 bases of the junction left unmatched. DNA of the CDR3: TGTGCCAGCAGTCCGGGACAGCGCAATCAGCCCCAGCATTTT. This gives the protein CASSPGQRNQPQHF. Filled out from reference TRBV28 and TRBJ1-5, the complete variable domain reads DVKVTQSSRYLVKRTGEKVFLECVQDMDHENMFWYRQDPGLGLRLIYFSYDVKMKEKGDIPEGYSVSREKKERFSLILESASTNQTSMYLCASSPGQRNQPQHFGDGTRLSIL.

This clonotype was recorded many times. The J gene is TRBJ2-3, the V gene TRBV29-1, with TRBD2 identical over 9 bases. The V segment lost 6 bases and the J segment 3 bases; nucleotides outside the gene matches: 10. CDR3 size: 15 residues. The germline V gene encodes CDR1 SQVTM and CDR2 ANQGSEA. CDR3 sequence: CSVTAPSGVTDTQYF. In DNA, the CDR3 is TGCAGCGTGACGGCGCCTAGCGGGGTGACAGATACGCAGTATTTT.

The table lists this clonotype with many counts. The chain combines TRBV5-8 with TRBJ1-4; 8 nucleotides align to TRBD1. The CDR3 runs 15 residues. In germline, CDR1 is SGHTS, CDR2 YDEGEE. The V gene end was trimmed by 0 bases and the J gene end by 5 bases; junction bases not matched to a gene: 3. CDR3 in DNA: TGTGCCAGCAGCTTGGAGGGACAGGCAAATGAAAAACTGTTTTTT. Residues: CASSLEGQANEKLFF.

This clonotype was counted ten times or more. The chain joins TRBV6-5 to TRBJ2-7, with TRBD2 matching over 7 bases. The CDR3 covers 15 residues. Germline values: CDR1 MNHEY, CDR2 SVGAGI. J was trimmed by 7 bases and V by 6 bases; bases with no gene match: 15. The CDR3 DNA is TGTGCCAGCAGCCATTCGACTAGCCGGCCGGATGAGCAGTACTTC. Its protein is CASSHSTSRPDEQYF.

This sequence joins TRBV29-1 and TRBJ2-7; TRBD1 matches at 9 bases. Germline loops: CDR1 SQVTM, CDR2 ANQGSEA. The CDR3 has 11 residues. J lost 6 bases, V lost 7 bases, and 4 bases had no gene match. The CDR3 reads CSAGQGGEQYF. In DNA, the CDR3 is TGCAGCGCGGGACAGGGAGGCGAGCAGTACTTC.

In this sample, this clonotype turned up many times. J is TRBJ2-1 and V is TRBV4-2; TRBD2 aligns across 10 bases. CDR1 is LGHNA, CDR2 YNFKEQ, per germline. CDR3 length equals 15 residues. The ends lost 1 base at V and 4 bases at J; junction bases unmatched: 1. CDR3 region: CASSQVAGGYNEQFF. As DNA, the CDR3 is TGTGCCAGCAGCCAAGTAGCGGGGGGATACAATGAGCAGTTCTTC.

The gene calls are TRBV6-5 and TRBJ1-4, with 7 nucleotides matching TRBD1. The CDR3 sequence is 15 residues long. Germline CDR1 MNHEY, CDR2 SVGAGI. Germline trimming cut 0 bases from V and 8 bases from J; bases unmatched to any gene: 6. CDR3 region: CASSYSEGAREKLFF. CDR3 coding DNA: TGTGCCAGCAGTTACTCAGAGGGGGCAAGAGAAAAACTGTTTTTT.